The rows below give T cell receptor beta chains drawn from one sample of a study of T cells in localized non-small cell lung cancer. Clones were read by immunoSEQ multiplex PCR, and TCRdb kept only the in-frame ones, dropping some. Of approximately 31,000 clones in the sample, about 85% were seen once. Sample: peripheral blood mononuclear cells, taken before any cancer treatment. The receptors here all came from a man aged 40 to 69 with stage III lung adenocarcinoma. The CDR3 runs from the conserved cysteine through the conserved F or W. The D gene is left open where the match is weak. The size of a clone is reported for some rows only, either as once, few or many, or as a class for expanded clones.

J,size,D,V,DNA,CDR3
TRBJ2-7,NA,NA,TRBV7-2,TGTGCCAGCAGCTTAGACAGGGGGGGTGTGCAGTACTTC,CASSLDRGGVQYF
TRBJ1-1,NA,NA,TRBV7-2,TGTGCCAGCAGCTTGAGGCAGAACACTGAAGCTTTCTTT,CASSLRQNTEAFF
TRBJ1-6,NA,TRBD1,TRBV7-6,TGTGCCAGCAGCTCAAGGACAGGGACATATAATTCACCCCTCCACTTT,CASSSRTGTYNSPLHF
TRBJ1-2,NA,NA,TRBV5-1,TGCGCCAGCAGCTTGGCACAGGACTATGGCTACACCTTC,CASSLAQDYGYTF
TRBJ1-2,NA,TRBD1,TRBV5-4,TGTGCCAGCAGCTTGGGCGGACAGGGCCTCTTCGGCTACACCTTC,CASSLGGQGLFGYTF
TRBJ2-5,NA,NA,TRBV7-9,TGTGCCAGCAGCTTAGCGGCTCAAGAGACCCAGTACTTC,CASSLAAQETQYF
TRBJ2-7,NA,NA,TRBV6-6,TGTGCCAGCACCTTACAGGGAGAGGGGTACGAGCAGTACTTC,CASTLQGEGYEQYF
TRBJ2-3,once,TRBD2,TRBV5-1,TGCGCCAGCAATGGGATAGCGGGAGGCACAGATACGCAGTATTTT,CASNGIAGGTDTQYF
TRBJ1-2,NA,TRBD1,TRBV6-5,TGTGCCAGCAGTCGGACAGGGGGCCACTATGGCTACACCTTC,CASSRTGGHYGYTF
TRBJ2-1,NA,NA,TRBV28,TGTGCCAGCAGTTTAGAGGGGTACAATGAGCAGTTCTTC,CASSLEGYNEQFF
TRBJ2-6,NA,TRBD1,TRBV5-4,TGTGCCAGCACCTCCCGGACAGGGGATGCCGGGGCCAACGTCCTGACTTTC,CASTSRTGDAGANVLTF
TRBJ1-1,NA,TRBD1,TRBV6-5,TGTGCCAGCAGTCCGGGACAGCTGAACACTGAAGCTTTCTTT,CASSPGQLNTEAFF
TRBJ1-2,NA,TRBD1,TRBV28,TGTGCCAGCAGTTTGCCGGGACAGGGTGTTGGTGGCTACACCTTC,CASSLPGQGVGGYTF
TRBJ2-2,NA,NA,TRBV9,TGTGCCAGCAGCTCCGTCGGGGACGCAGGGACCGGGGAGCTGTTTTTT,CASSSVGDAGTGELFF
TRBJ2-1,once,NA,TRBV29-1,TGCAGCGCAGGGGCTGGGGGGAGGTCCATCAATGAGCAGTTCTTC,CSAGAGGRSINEQFF
TRBJ2-3,NA,NA,TRBV5-5,TGTGCCAGCGCTTACGGACACCTCACAGATACGCAGTATTTT,CASAYGHLTDTQYF
TRBJ1-1,once,NA,TRBV18,TGTGCCAGCTCACTGGTACAGGATACTGAAGCTTTCTTT,CASSLVQDTEAFF
TRBJ2-7,few,NA,TRBV7-9,TGTGCCAGCAGCTTACTTGGGGAACACCACCAGAGCGAGCAGTACTTC,CASSLLGEHHQSEQYF
TRBJ2-3,NA,TRBD2,TRBV4-3,TGCGCCAGCAGCCAAGTGCTAGCGGGGGTTGAAGATACGCAGTATTTT,CASSQVLAGVEDTQYF
TRBJ1-4,NA,NA,TRBV5-1,TGCGCCAGCAGCTTAGGGGGATCTAATGAAAAACTGTTTTTT,CASSLGGSNEKLFF
TRBJ2-5,few,TRBD2,TRBV4-2,TGTGCCAGCAGCCAAGGTCAGCCCGGTAGCGGGGGGGAGACCCAGTACTTC,CASSQGQPGSGGETQYF
TRBJ1-5,NA,NA,TRBV4-1,TGCGCCAGCAGAGGAGCTTGGGGTCAGCCCCAGCATTTT,CASRGAWGQPQHF
TRBJ1-2,NA,NA,TRBV6-4,TGTGCCAGCAGTGACTCGGTTGGGGCAGGCCTTCACTGCTACACCTTC,CASSDSVGAGLHCYTF
TRBJ2-7,NA,TRBD2,TRBV7-2,TGTGCCAGCAGACTTAGCGGGGGAGGCGAGCAGTACTTC,CASRLSGGGEQYF
TRBJ1-4,NA,NA,TRBV19,TGTGCCAGTAGTATATTACCGGGGGCGTCAATTTCAACTAATGAAAAACTGTTTTTT,CASSILPGASISTNEKLFF
TRBJ2-5,NA,NA,TRBV7-3,TGTGCCAGCACCTTCCACCCTGGGGAGACCCAGTACTTC,CASTFHPGETQYF
TRBJ1-1,NA,NA,TRBV2,TGTGCCAGCAGTTACAGGGAGGGCACTGAAGCTTTCTTT,CASSYREGTEAFF
TRBJ2-6,NA,NA,TRBV30,TGTGCCTGGTTACAGGGATCCGGGGCCAACGTCCTGACTTTC,CAWLQGSGANVLTF
TRBJ1-6,NA,TRBD1,TRBV27,TGTGCCAGCAGTCCGACAGGGGGCGCGGGGTCACCCCTCCACTTT,CASSPTGGAGSPLHF
TRBJ2-7,once,NA,TRBV19,TGTGCCAGTACCGTAGGAGGTGGCCAGCAGTACTTC,CASTVGGGQQYF
TRBJ2-1,once,TRBD2,TRBV10-2,TGCGCCAGCAGTGAGTCGGTCCTCCTAGCGGGGGAGGATGAGCAGTTCTTC,CASSESVLLAGEDEQFF
TRBJ2-1,few,TRBD2,TRBV6-5,TGTGCCAGCAGTTGGACTAGCGGGGGGCCGGGCGATGAGCAGTTCTTC,CASSWTSGGPGDEQFF
TRBJ1-4,NA,NA,TRBV28,TGTGCCAGCAGACCCAAACTAGGTCTAGCGGGTAATGAAAAACTGTTTTTT,CASRPKLGLAGNEKLFF
TRBJ2-5,NA,TRBD2,TRBV5-4,TGTGCCAGCAGGCCCGGACTAGCGGGGGGAGGGGGCGCCGAGACCCAGTACTTC,CASRPGLAGGGGAETQYF
TRBJ2-2,NA,NA,TRBV6-1,TGTGCCAGCAGTGATACAGACACCGGGGAGCTGTTTTTT,CASSDTDTGELFF